A selection of T cell receptor beta chains follows, all from one sample in a study of long-term antiretroviral therapy in people with HIV. Clones were read by immunoSEQ multiplex PCR, and TCRdb kept only the in-frame ones, dropping some. The sample contains approximately 30,000 clones, about 85% of which appear only once. The sequences come from unsorted PBMCs, collected 1.9 years after starting antiretroviral therapy. Receptors were obtained from a man aged 18 to 35 with HIV. The CDR3 runs from the conserved cysteine through the conserved F or W. Each record gives: CDR3 protein, CDR3 DNA, V gene, D gene, clone size, J gene. A D gene is named only where the DNA matches it firmly. Not all rows give a size; the values are once, few, many and, for expanded clones, a class.

CASSLGGDGYTF	TGTGCCAGCAGCTTGGGGGGGGATGGCTACACCTTC	TRBV5-5	-	few	TRBJ1-2
CASGPERGPLYF	TGTGCTAGTGGCCCTGAGCGGGGGCCCCTATACTTC	TRBV12-5	TRBD2	-	TRBJ2-5
CASSSLQVNTEAFF	TGTGCCAGCAGCTCGTTACAAGTGAACACTGAAGCTTTCTTT	TRBV5-6	-	-	TRBJ1-1
CASSGGGGQPQHF	TGTGCCAGCAGCGGGGGAGGGGGACAGCCCCAGCATTTT	TRBV5-6	-	-	TRBJ1-5
CASSPRVNNQPQHF	TGTGCCAGCAGCCCGAGGGTCAATAATCAGCCCCAGCATTTT	TRBV7-8	-	-	TRBJ1-5
CASSLVGGLWPLHF	TGTGCCAGCAGCTTAGTTGGTGGCCTTTGGCCCCTCCACTTT	TRBV11-2	-	-	TRBJ1-6
CASSPLEGLGQETQYF	TGTGCCAGCAGTCCACTCGAAGGGCTCGGTCAAGAGACCCAGTACTTC	TRBV27	-	-	TRBJ2-5
CASSPGHSGNTIYF	TGTGCCAGCAGCCCTGGACACTCTGGAAACACCATATATTTT	TRBV7-9	-	-	TRBJ1-3
CASSPGRSANNEQFF	TGTGCCAGCAGCCCAGGGCGATCTGCAAACAATGAGCAGTTCTTC	TRBV5-5	-	-	TRBJ2-1
CASRDRGLKDTQYF	TGCGCCAGCAGAGACAGGGGGCTAAAAGATACGCAGTATTTT	TRBV4-1	TRBD1	-	TRBJ2-3
CASSATRDPEQYF	TGTGCCAGCAGTGCAACCCGGGACCCAGAGCAGTACTTC	TRBV2	-	-	TRBJ2-7
CSVGRESDTEAFF	TGCAGCGTTGGACGGGAGAGTGACACTGAAGCTTTCTTT	TRBV29-1	-	-	TRBJ1-1
CASMADQEQYF	TGTGCCAGCATGGCGGATCAGGAGCAGTACTTC	TRBV6-1	-	-	TRBJ2-7
CASSEEGWNSPLHF	TGTGCCAGCAGTGAAGAGGGGTGGAATTCACCCCTCCACTTT	TRBV6-1	-	once	TRBJ1-6
CASSFSHQFLQHF	TGTGCCAGCAGTTTTTCCCACCAGTTTCTCCAGCATTTT	TRBV28	-	-	TRBJ1-5
CASSQTGGGYGYTF	TGTGCCAGCAGCCAGACAGGGGGCGGCTATGGCTACACCTTC	TRBV7-2	TRBD1	-	TRBJ1-2
CASSLEREPGETQYF	TGTGCCAGCAGCTTGGAGCGCGAACCTGGGGAGACCCAGTACTTC	TRBV5-4	-	-	TRBJ2-5
CASSYSRGGTNEKLFF	TGTGCCAGCAGTTACTCGAGGGGGGGGACTAATGAAAAACTGTTTTTT	TRBV6-5	-	-	TRBJ1-4
CASSDLGDGNTIYF	TGTGCCAGCAGTGATTTGGGGGACGGAAACACCATATATTTT	TRBV6-1	-	-	TRBJ1-3
CASSVQVQGYGYTF	TGTGCCAGCAGCGTACAGGTACAGGGCTATGGCTACACCTTC	TRBV9	-	few	TRBJ1-2
CASSPSGNGAAPEKLFF	TGTGCCAGCTCACCATCGGGGAATGGGGCGGCGCCTGAAAAACTGTTTTTT	TRBV18	-	-	TRBJ1-4
CASRLGDFSGGNTIYF	TGTGCCAGCAGACTAGGAGACTTCTCGGGAGGAAACACCATATATTTT	TRBV7-9	-	-	TRBJ1-3
CAISESGASGDYNEQFF	TGTGCCATCAGTGAGTCTGGGGCCAGCGGGGACTACAATGAGCAGTTCTTC	TRBV6-1	TRBD2	-	TRBJ2-1
CASISSGPGETQYF	TGTGCCAGCATTTCGTCAGGGCCCGGGGAGACCCAGTACTTC	TRBV7-9	-	-	TRBJ2-5
CASREGLTNTEAFF	TGTGCCAGCAGAGAAGGGCTGACGAACACTGAAGCTTTCTTT	TRBV2	-	-	TRBJ1-1
CASLRQGAPATNEKLFF	TGTGCCAGCCTCCGACAGGGGGCCCCGGCAACTAATGAAAAACTGTTTTTT	TRBV27	TRBD1	-	TRBJ1-4
CASSLDRDGNTIYF	TGTGCCAGCAGCTTAGACAGGGATGGAAACACCATATATTTT	TRBV7-9	-	-	TRBJ1-3
CASSVSFLGGRSGYTF	TGTGCCAGCAGCGTAAGTTTCCTTGGGGGACGCTCTGGCTACACCTTC	TRBV9	-	-	TRBJ1-2
CASSQDPGQKEKLFF	TGCGCCAGCAGCCAAGATCCCGGGCAGAAGGAAAAACTGTTTTTT	TRBV4-1	-	-	TRBJ1-4
CASSPRHENTEAFF	TGTGCCAGCTCACCACGACACGAAAACACTGAAGCTTTCTTT	TRBV18	-	-	TRBJ1-1
CASSIDRFSQNIQYF	TGTGCCAGCAGCATCGACAGATTTAGCCAAAACATTCAGTACTTC	TRBV7-9	-	-	TRBJ2-4
CASSSQGQETQYF	TGCGCCAGCAGCTCACAGGGGCAAGAGACCCAGTACTTC	TRBV5-1	TRBD1	-	TRBJ2-5
CASSLGAGSTDTQYF	TGTGCCAGCAGCTTAGGTGCAGGGAGCACAGATACGCAGTATTTT	TRBV11-1	-	once	TRBJ2-3